What follows are 13 T cell receptor beta chains derived from one specimen sequenced in a study of CD8 T cells in ankylosing spondylitis. TCRdb re-analysed the 5' RACE reads in MiXCR, keeping a single row per CDR3 protein. Of under 450,000 distinct CDR3 sequences in the sample, about 15% are singletons; the top ten hold just over 1%. Findings and limits, study-wide: What appeared characteristic of ankylosing spondylitis blood was a TCR beta motif of eight highly homologous variants.

These receptors' antigens are unknown. The specimen was blood, either unsorted or a sorted T cell fraction (not recorded which). The origin of the receptors is a male donor with ankylosing spondylitis.

The chain links TRBV6-5 to TRBJ2-5; TRBD2 matches 7 bases. Germline V gene sequence: CDR1 MNHEY, CDR2 SVGAGI. The CDR3 is 12 residues long. V lost 10 bases to trimming and J lost 4 bases; unmatched junction nucleotides: 6. Written as DNA, the CDR3 is TGTGCCACAACGGGGGGACGAGAGACCCAGTACTTC. Protein product: CATTGGRETQYF.

The V and J genes are TRBV7-8 and TRBJ2-7, with 8 bases lining up with TRBD2. The CDR3 covers 16 residues. The ends lost 4 bases at V and 0 bases at J; junction bases unmatched: 8. Germline lookup yields CDR1 SGHVS and CDR2 FQNEAQ. CDR3: CASSSRGGSFSYEQYF. CDR3 in DNA: TGTGCCAGCAGCTCCCGGGGGGGGTCCTTCTCCTACGAGCAGTACTTC.

V gene TRBV7-2 combines with J gene TRBJ1-1; possibly TRBD1 for D (6 bases). V was shortened by 5 bases and J by 8 bases, with 21 bases between the two germline ends. CDR3 size: 15 residues. Germline-derived CDR1 and CDR2 are SGHTA and FQGNSA. As DNA, the CDR3 is TGTGCCAGCAGCCCGGGGGGCGCGGGTGTCAGGGAAGCTTTCTTT. This sequence encodes CASSPGGAGVREAFF.

The V call is TRBV6-2 or TRBV6-3, the J call TRBJ2-3; 7 positions match TRBD2. With 7 bases clipped from V and 8 bases from J, the junction kept 12 bases outside the gene matches. CDR1 and CDR2 from the germline V gene are MNHEY and SVGEGT. The CDR3 is 14 residues long. This CDR3 reads CASKRDAGVRTQYF. CDR3 sequence (DNA): TGTGCCAGCAAGCGGGACGCGGGGGTTCGTACGCAGTATTTT.

This clonotype was recorded a few times. The chain is built from TRBV12-3 or TRBV12-4 and TRBJ1-2; possible D gene TRBD1, 5 bases. V was cut by 3 bases and J by 1 base, with 9 bases left in between. The CDR3 sequence is 14 residues long. Here the CDR3 DNA reads TGTGCCAGCAGTTTGGGACGGCGTAACTATGGCTACACCTTC. Translation: CASSLGRRNYGYTF.

The chain recombines TRBV5-1 with TRBJ2-6; D call uncertain. The germline V gene encodes CDR1 SGHRS and CDR2 YFSETQ. This CDR3 region has 16 residues. V lost 4 bases and J 4 bases, leaving 15 bases between the germline ends. CDR3 protein: CASSPPTSAGANVLTF. CDR3 nucleotides: TGCGCCAGCAGCCCCCCGACATCAGCCGGGGCCAACGTCCTGACTTTC.

The rearrangement joins TRBV4-2 to TRBJ2-2, with D possibly matching TRBD2 (6 bases). The CDR3 has 16 residues. The germline CDR1 and CDR2 sequences are LGHNA and YNFKEQ. Trimming took 0 bases from V and 4 from J, leaving 12 bases between them. The CDR3 sequence: CASSQDPGRGTGELFF. The DNA of the CDR3 is TGTGCCAGCAGCCAAGACCCAGGGCGGGGCACCGGGGAGCTGTTTTTT.

This clonotype was detected only a few times. The chain couples TRBV6-5 to TRBJ2-7; possible D gene TRBD2, 7 bases. Deletions cut 2 bases from V and 0 bases from J, with 17 bases between. Germline values: CDR1 MNHEY, CDR2 SVGAGI. The CDR3 consists of 17 residues. The DNA for the CDR3 is TGTGCCAGCAGTTACCGGGGCGGGGGCCTAAACTCCTACGAGCAGTACTTC. It specifies CASSYRGGGLNSYEQYF.

The chain employs TRBV11-1 and TRBJ2-7; 9 positions agree with TRBD1. The CDR3 runs 17 residues. V lost 5 bases to trimming and J lost 2 bases; unmatched junction nucleotides: 13. Germline assignment: CDR1 SGHAT and CDR2 FQDESV (reference sequence). This CDR3 is CASSRVGPGQGTYEQYF. Written as DNA, the CDR3 is TGTGCCAGCAGCCGTGTGGGACCTGGACAGGGGACCTACGAGCAGTACTTC. The complete variable domain, with remaining parts taken from reference TRBV11-1 and TRBJ2-7, reads EAEVAQSPRYKITEKSQAVAFWCDPISGHATLYWYRQILGQGPELLVQFQDESVVDDSQLPKDRFSAERLKGVDSTLKIQPAELGDSAMYLCASSRVGPGQGTYEQYFGPGTRLTVT.

The rearrangement uses TRBV20-1 and TRBJ1-5; D not resolved. There are 13 residues in the CDR3. Germline values: CDR1 DFQATT, CDR2 SNEGSKA (reference sequence). V was shortened by 3 bases and J by 11 bases, with 17 bases between the two germline ends. CDR3 DNA sequence: TGCAGTGCTAGTGAGGGATTGCCCCCAACCCAGCATTTT. This codes for CSASEGLPPTQHF.

This clonotype has only a few counts. The V gene is TRBV27, the J gene TRBJ1-5, with D unclear. The CDR3 is 13 residues long. The germline V gene has CDR1 MNHEY and CDR2 SMNVEV (reference sequence). Trimming left V 2 bases short and J 3 bases short, with 5 bases between. CDR3 in amino acids: CASSLVINQPQHF. The DNA of the CDR3 is TGTGCCAGCAGTTTAGTGATCAATCAGCCCCAGCATTTT.

V gene TRBV5-1 combines with J gene TRBJ2-3; the D gene is possibly TRBD1 (5 bases). The CDR3 totals 15 residues. Trimming took 1 base from V and 1 from J, leaving 10 bases between them. Germline CDR1 SGHRS, CDR2 YFSETQ. The CDR3 DNA reads TGCGCCAGCAGCTTGCAGGGCCCGGGCACAGATACGCAGTATTTT. Translating it yields CASSLQGPGTDTQYF.

This clonotype was seen a handful of times. The chain employs TRBV6-2 or TRBV6-3 and TRBJ2-1; 15 bases map to TRBD2. This CDR3 has 17 residues. Germline CDR1 reads MNHEY; CDR2 reads SVGEGT. V trimming: 7 bases; J trimming: 7 bases; junction bases outside the gene matches: 11. The CDR3: CASTDPPGTSGRNEQFF. CDR3 DNA sequence: TGTGCCAGCACCGATCCGCCCGGGACTAGCGGGAGGAATGAGCAGTTCTTC.